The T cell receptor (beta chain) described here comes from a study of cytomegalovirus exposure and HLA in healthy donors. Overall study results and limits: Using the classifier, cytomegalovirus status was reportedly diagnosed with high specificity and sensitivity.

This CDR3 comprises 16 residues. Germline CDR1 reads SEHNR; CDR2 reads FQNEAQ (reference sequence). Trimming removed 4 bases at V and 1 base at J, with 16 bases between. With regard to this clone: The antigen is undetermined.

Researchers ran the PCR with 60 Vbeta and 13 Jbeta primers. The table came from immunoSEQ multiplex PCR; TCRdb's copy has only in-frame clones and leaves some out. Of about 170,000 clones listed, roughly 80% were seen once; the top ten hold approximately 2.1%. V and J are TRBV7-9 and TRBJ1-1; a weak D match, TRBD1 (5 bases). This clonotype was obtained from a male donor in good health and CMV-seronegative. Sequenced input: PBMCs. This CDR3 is CASSSHRTTANTEAFF. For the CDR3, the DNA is TGTGCCAGCAGCTCACATAGAACGACAGCGAACACTGAAGCTTTCTTT.